The clone carrying this T cell receptor (beta chain) was observed many times. Researchers took RNA transcripts and amplified the TCR beta CDR3 regions from them. With the HTBI primer set, the TCR CDR3 went through a first round of RT-PCR. TCRdb re-analysed the multiplex PCR reads in MiXCR, keeping a single row per CDR3 protein. The table includes approximately 350,000 distinct CDR3 sequences, 15% detected once. Germline CDR1 DFQATT, CDR2 SNEGSKA (reference sequence). This CDR3 is built from 11 residues. Trimming took off 2 bases at V and 3 bases at J, with 4 bases between the two ends. This record belongs to a study of T cells in Graves' hyperthyroidism and ophthalmopathy.

The TCR sequence derives from a woman aged 55-70 years with Graves' ophthalmopathy. Sequenced: blood. The rearrangement uses TRBV20-1 and TRBJ1-1; unclear D gene. Here the CDR3 DNA reads TGCAGTGCTAGAATCTACACTGAAGCTTTCTTT. Translated: CSARIYTEAFF.